A single sample gave rise to the 20 T cell receptor beta chains below, sequenced in a study of cytomegalovirus exposure and HLA in healthy donors (TCRdb year 2017). Libraries came from the immunoSEQ multiplex PCR assay. For the multiplex PCR, a mixture combining 60 forward primers for TCR Vbeta segments and 13 reverse primers for TCR Jbeta segments was used. TCRdb re-hosts the immuneACCESS table, in-frame sequences only. Its copies lack some clones; in the studies checked, an unresolved V gene accounts for under half of them, and the cause for the rest is not known. The sample profile shows approximately 160,000 clones; 78% of them were found once. More than 6% of the sample belongs to the ten largest clones. Sequencing input: PBMCs. All receptors come from a woman aged 40-49 years in good health and CMV-seropositive.

This chain connects TRBV2 to TRBJ1-6, with D possibly matching TRBD1 (5 bases). Germline CDR1 is SNHLY and CDR2 is FYNNEI. This CDR3 spans 16 amino acids. V dropped 8 bases and J dropped 3 bases, with 17 bases sitting between them. CDR3 amino acids: CASGAVRSIYNSPLHF. CDR3 nucleotides: TGTGCCAGCGGGGCGGTACGGTCGATCTATAATTCACCCCTCCACTTT.

With respect to this clone: An end of the junction differs from the germline gene, which may be a read error. The chain recombines TRBV30 with TRBJ2-6; perhaps TRBD1 as D (5 bases). Germline CDR1 and CDR2: GTSNPN and SVGIG (reference sequence). CDR3 size: 15 residues. The CDR3 DNA reads as TGTGCCTTGACGGACGGCACCTCTGGGGCCAACGGCCTGACTTTC. As protein: CALTDGTSGANGLTF.

In the case of this clone: Compared with germline, one end of the junction differs, possibly owing to a read error. This chain links TRBV5-1 with TRBJ2-6; D possibly corresponds to TRBD1 (5 bases). This CDR3 spans 15 amino acids. From germline, CDR1 is SGHRS and CDR2 YFSETQ. Here the CDR3 reads CASSRSSSGANGLTF. As DNA, the CDR3 is TGCGCCAGCAGTCGTTCCAGCTCTGGGGCCAACGGCCTGACTTTC. Full variable domain (missing parts from reference TRBV5-1 and TRBJ2-6): KAGVTQTPRYLIKTRGQQVTLSCSPISGHRSVSWYQQTPGQGLQFLFEYFSETQRNKGNFPGRFSGRQFSNSRSEMNVSTLELGDSALYLCASSRSSSGANGLTFGAGSRLTVL.

The V and J genes are TRBV18 and TRBJ1-1, with a weak D call TRBD1 (6 bases). V gave up 0 bases and J gave up 4 bases, with 9 bases separating them. The CDR3 runs 14 residues. Germline lookup yields CDR1 KGHSH and CDR2 LQKENI. The CDR3 loop reads CASSPPTGTTEAFF. The CDR3, as DNA: TGTGCCAGCTCACCACCCACAGGGACCACTGAAGCTTTCTTT.

The rearrangement links TRBV5-1 to TRBJ1-1; TRBD1 matches 7 bases. The CDR3 sequence is 19 residues long. Germline trimming cut 4 bases from V and 0 bases from J; bases unmatched to any gene: 18. Germline values: CDR1 SGHRS, CDR2 YFSETQ. CDR3 residues: CASSLGQAPTKKVNTEAFF. The CDR3 DNA reads as TGCGCCAGCAGCCTCGGACAGGCCCCGACCAAAAAGGTGAACACTGAAGCTTTCTTT.

The chain recombines TRBV10-3 with TRBJ1-2; possible D gene TRBD1, 5 bases. Trimming took 10 bases from V and 8 from J, leaving 17 bases between them. Germline loops: CDR1 ENHRY, CDR2 SYGVKD. The CDR3 sequence is 12 residues long. CDR3 loop: CASWDSQGGYTF. The DNA for the CDR3 is TGTGCCAGTTGGGACTCACAAGGGGGCTACACCTTC.

The rearrangement uses TRBV5-1 and TRBJ2-3, with TRBD2 matching 8 bases. This CDR3 is built from 16 residues. The germline CDR1 and CDR2 sequences are SGHRS and YFSETQ. J was trimmed by 2 bases and V by 0 bases; bases with no gene match: 5. CDR3: CASSLVAGTPTDTQYF. In nucleotides, the CDR3 is TGCGCCAGCAGCTTGGTAGCGGGGACCCCCACAGATACGCAGTATTTT.

The chain links TRBV6-5 to TRBJ2-2, with 7 bases identical to TRBD2. This CDR3 spans 13 amino acids. The junction had 7 bases not matched to a gene; V was cut back by 10 bases and J by 5 bases. Germline CDR1 reads MNHEY; CDR2 reads SVGAGI. CDR3 nucleotide sequence: TGTGCCACGGGGCGGGGAGGGACCGGGGAGCTGTTTTTT. As protein: CATGRGGTGELFF.

V and J are TRBV30 and TRBJ2-7, with TRBD2 identical over 7 bases. Germline V gene lookup returns CDR1 GTSNPN and CDR2 SVGIG (reference sequence). V was pared by 4 bases and J by 2 bases, with 5 bases of the junction left unmatched. CDR3 length equals 13 residues. The CDR3 DNA reads as TGTGCCTGGACGGAGGGGACTACCTACGAGCAGTACTTC. This codes for CAWTEGTTYEQYF.

V usage is TRBV21-1 and J usage is TRBJ2-1; the tabulated D call, TRBD2, remains unverified against the DNA. TRBV21-1 has pseudogene status. The CDR3 length is 17 residues. CDR3 bases: TGTGCCAGCAGCAAAGGAAGGACTAGCTGTCGGATCAATGAGCAGTTCTTC. Protein sequence: CASSKGRTSCRINEQFF.

The chain joins TRBV7-8 to TRBJ1-2; 10 bases agree with TRBD1. The CDR3 covers 15 residues. Germline V gives CDR1 SGHVS, CDR2 FQNEAQ. The junction had 7 bases not matched to a gene; V was cut back by 5 bases and J by 4 bases. This CDR3 reads CASSLGTGDGYGYTF. CDR3 DNA: TGTGCCAGCAGCCTGGGGACAGGGGATGGCTATGGCTACACCTTC. The full variable domain, its missing parts supplied by reference TRBV7-8 and TRBJ1-2, is GAGVSQSPRYKVAKRGQDVALRCDPISGHVSLFWYQQALGQGPEFLTYFQNEAQLDKSGLPSDRFFAERPEGSVSTLKIQRTQQEDSAVYLCASSLGTGDGYGYTFGSGTRLTVV.

Remarks on this clone: Germline is not matched at one junction end, which may reflect a read error. The chain has TRBV7-9 and TRBJ1-5, with D perhaps TRBD1 (6 bases). Per the germline V gene, CDR1 is SEHNR and CDR2 is FQNEAQ (reference sequence). The length of the CDR3 is 15 residues. This CDR3 is CSSSAQGSGNQPQHF. The DNA of the CDR3 is TGTTCCAGCAGCGCCCAGGGGTCAGGCAATCAGCCCCAGCATTTT.

This rearrangement joins TRBV2 to TRBJ2-3; D may be TRBD2 (6 bases). Trimming stripped 4 bases from V and 2 bases from J, with 19 bases between. This CDR3 is built from 17 residues. In germline, CDR1 is SNHLY, CDR2 FYNNEI. The CDR3 loop reads CASSVPSSAGVTDTQYF. DNA for the CDR3: TGTGCCAGCAGTGTGCCTTCTAGCGCCGGGGTCACAGATACGCAGTATTTT. The full variable domain, completed using reference TRBV2 and TRBJ2-3, is EPEVTQTPSHQVTQMGQEVILRCVPISNHLYFYWYRQILGQKVEFLVSFYNNEISEKSEIFDDQFSVERPDGSNFTLKIRSTKLEDSAMYFCASSVPSSAGVTDTQYFGPGTRLTVL.

The chain combines TRBV2 with TRBJ2-3, with TRBD2 matching over 12 bases. The length of the CDR3 is 15 residues. Germline CDR1 reads SNHLY; CDR2 reads FYNNEI. V lost 6 bases to trimming and J lost 6 bases; unmatched junction nucleotides: 7. CDR3 region: CASRRLAGERDTQYF. As DNA, the CDR3 is TGTGCCAGCAGGAGACTAGCGGGGGAACGGGATACGCAGTATTTT.

This clone was detected a few times. The limits of the CDR3 on the DNA are not certain, so only TCRdb's listed CDR3 is given. The CDR3 loop reads CGTLISAPAMFGTPRCTEAFF. The chain combines TRBV10-1 with TRBJ1-1. The CDR3 numbers 21 amino acids, ends counted. Germline-derived CDR1 and CDR2 are WNHNN and SYGVQD (reference sequence).

The chain couples TRBV2 to TRBJ1-5, with D possibly being TRBD1 (6 bases). CDR1 is SNHLY, CDR2 FYNNEI, per germline. V was clipped by 1 base and J by 1 base, with 17 bases between them. CDR3 length: 18 residues. In DNA, the CDR3 is TGTGCCAGCAGTGAAGGTTTCAGGGGAGTGTTGAGCAATCAGCCCCAGCATTTT. Encoded protein: CASSEGFRGVLSNQPQHF.

The chain couples TRBV5-4 to TRBJ1-3; 7 nucleotides agree with TRBD1. The CDR3 is made up of 14 amino acids. V shed 2 bases and J 2 bases; nucleotides not matched to a gene: 1. The germline gives CDR1 SGHNT, CDR2 YYREEE (reference sequence). CDR3 sequence (DNA): TGTGCCAGCAGCTTCGACAGGGCTGGAAACACCATATATTTT. It specifies CASSFDRAGNTIYF.

This sequence joins TRBV27 and TRBJ1-6; no clear D. The germline V and J ends were trimmed by 5 bases and 9 bases, with 23 bases remaining between them. The CDR3 is 17 residues long. Per germline, CDR1 MNHEY and CDR2 SMNVEV (reference sequence). Here the CDR3 DNA reads TGTGCCAGCAGTCCTACGAATAGTAATTTTCGTGGTTCACCCCTCCACTTT. It is translated as CASSPTNSNFRGSPLHF.

The CDR3, as DNA: TGTGCCAGCAGCTTGAGGTACGGATGCCTGACTTTC. Protein product: CASSLRYGCLTF. This chain links TRBV7-2 with TRBJ2-6; unclear D gene. In germline, CDR1 is SGHTA, CDR2 FQGNSA. CDR3 size: 12 residues. Trimming pared 3 bases from V and 15 bases from J, leaving 12 bases between.

The chain uses TRBV28 and TRBJ2-7, with D tentatively TRBD2 (5 bases). Trimming shortened V by 3 bases and J by 0 bases, and 12 bases separated the two germline ends. The CDR3 has 15 amino acids. The germline V gene encodes CDR1 MDHEN and CDR2 SYDVKM. CDR3 protein: CASSFLGTSSYEQYF. The CDR3 coding sequence is TGTGCCAGCAGTTTCCTTGGCACTAGCTCCTACGAGCAGTACTTC.